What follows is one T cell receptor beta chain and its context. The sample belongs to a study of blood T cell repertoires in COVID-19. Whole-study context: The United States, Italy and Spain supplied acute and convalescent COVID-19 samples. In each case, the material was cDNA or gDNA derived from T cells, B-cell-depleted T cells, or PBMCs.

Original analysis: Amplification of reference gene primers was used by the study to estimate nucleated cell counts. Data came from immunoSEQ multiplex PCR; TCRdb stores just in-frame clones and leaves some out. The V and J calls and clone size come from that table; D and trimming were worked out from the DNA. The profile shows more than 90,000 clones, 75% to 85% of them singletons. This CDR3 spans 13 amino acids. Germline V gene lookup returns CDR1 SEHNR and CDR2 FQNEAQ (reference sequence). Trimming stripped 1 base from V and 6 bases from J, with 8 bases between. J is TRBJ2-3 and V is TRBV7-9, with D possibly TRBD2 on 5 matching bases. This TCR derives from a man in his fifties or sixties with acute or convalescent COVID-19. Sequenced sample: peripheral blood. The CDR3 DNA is TGTGCCAGCAGCTTAGTGGGAGCCGATACGCAGTATTTT. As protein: CASSLVGADTQYF. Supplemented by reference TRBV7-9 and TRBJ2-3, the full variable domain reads DTGVSQNPRHKITKRGQNVTFRCDPISEHNRLYWYRQTLGQGPEFLTYFQNEAQLEKSRLLSDRFSAERPKGSFSTLEIQRTEQGDSAMYLCASSLVGADTQYFGPGTRLTVL.